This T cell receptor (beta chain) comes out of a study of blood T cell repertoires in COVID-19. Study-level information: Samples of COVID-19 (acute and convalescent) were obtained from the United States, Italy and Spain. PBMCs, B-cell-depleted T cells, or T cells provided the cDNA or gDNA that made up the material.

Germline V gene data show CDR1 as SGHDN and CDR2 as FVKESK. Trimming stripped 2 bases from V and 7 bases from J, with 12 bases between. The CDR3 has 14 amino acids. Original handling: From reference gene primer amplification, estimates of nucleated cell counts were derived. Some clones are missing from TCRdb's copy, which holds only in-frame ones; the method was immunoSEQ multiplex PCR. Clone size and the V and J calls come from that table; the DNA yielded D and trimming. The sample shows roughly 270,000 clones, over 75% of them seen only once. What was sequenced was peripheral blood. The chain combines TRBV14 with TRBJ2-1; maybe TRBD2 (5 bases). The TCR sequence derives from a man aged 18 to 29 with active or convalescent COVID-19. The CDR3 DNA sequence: TGTGCCAGCAGCCAAATCGCTAGCCGGAATGAGCAGTTCTTC. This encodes CASSQIASRNEQFF.